Listed below are T cell receptor beta chains from one sample, sequenced in a study of regulatory T cells in long-lasting Graves disease. Each CDR3 protein is one row after TCRdb ran MiXCR on the multiplex PCR reads. The sample carries a few hundred thousand distinct CDR3 sequences, roughly 23% recorded once. Here the sequenced sample was peripheral blood mononuclear cells (PBMCs), taken when the disease was refractory, from a patient treated with antithyroid drugs. The receptors derive from a woman aged 40-49 years with Graves disease. CDR3s include the opening cysteine and the closing phenylalanine or tryptophan. The D gene is left open where the match is weak. Clone sizes are given selectively: once, few, many, or a class where the clone is expanded.

TRBJ2-3,few,TRBV2,-,TGTGCCAGCTGTGGAGATACGCAGTATTTT,CASCGDTQYF
TRBJ2-7,many,TRBV2,-,TGTGCCGCTAGGAACAGACTTCTAAACTCCTACGAGCAGTACTTC,CAARNRLLNSYEQYF
TRBJ1-1,many,TRBV28,-,TGTGCCAGCAGTTTAGGAAGTCGGGCTGAAGCTTTCTTT,CASSLGSRAEAFF
TRBJ2-5,many,TRBV6-6,-,TGTGCCAGCAGTTACTCGCGATGGGTAGAGGAGACCCAGTACTTC,CASSYSRWVEETQYF
TRBJ2-3,-,TRBV28,-,TGTGCCTGCAGTTACGGAAGCACATATACGCAGTATTTT,CACSYGSTYTQYF
TRBJ2-7,many,TRBV12-3/TRBV12-4,TRBD2,TGTGCCAGCAGTTCACTAGCGGGAGGTCACTACGAGCAGTACTTC,CASSSLAGGHYEQYF
TRBJ2-5,many,TRBV7-2,TRBD2,TGTGCCAGCAGCCCAGATAGGGCCAGCGGGACGGAGACCCAGTACTTC,CASSPDRASGTETQYF
TRBJ2-1,-,TRBV7-9,TRBD2,TGTGCCAGCAGCTCGACTAGCGGGAGAAGGTATGAGCAGTTCTTC,CASSSTSGRRYEQFF
TRBJ1-1,-,TRBV7-3,-,TGTGCCAGCAGCTTTGGACGCCACACTGAAGCTTTCTTT,CASSFGRHTEAFF
TRBJ1-2,many,TRBV12-3/TRBV12-4,-,TGTGCCAGCAGTGGGGGAAACTATGGCTACACCTTC,CASSGGNYGYTF
TRBJ1-1,-,TRBV6-5,-,TGTGCCAGCAGTTACTCGAGCGGGGAGTCTGAAGCTTTCTTT,CASSYSSGESEAFF
TRBJ2-5,few,TRBV5-1,-,TGCGCCAGCAGCTTGAAAAGCCAAGAGACCCAGTACTTC,CASSLKSQETQYF
TRBJ1-5,-,TRBV27,-,TGTGCCAGCAGTTGGATCGGGAACAATCAGCCCCAGCATTTT,CASSWIGNNQPQHF
TRBJ1-1,many,TRBV5-1,-,TGCGCCAGCAGCTTCTCGACAGAAGCAACTGAAGCTTTCTTT,CASSFSTEATEAFF
TRBJ1-1,many,TRBV6-2/TRBV6-3,TRBD1,TGTGCCAGCACGGCTCCCGGGACAGTCAACACTGAAGCTTTCTTT,CASTAPGTVNTEAFF
TRBJ2-5,many,TRBV11-2,-,TGTGCCAGCAGCTCCAACTTCTACGAGACCCAGTACTTC,CASSSNFYETQYF
TRBJ1-4,-,TRBV5-5,TRBD1,TGTGCCAGCAGCTTGGTCTTTTCGTCCCAGGGGGCTAATGAAAAACTGTTTTTT,CASSLVFSSQGANEKLFF
TRBJ2-7,many,TRBV12-3/TRBV12-4,TRBD1,TGTGCCAGCAGCAAACGACAGGGGCCCTACGAGCAGTACTTC,CASSKRQGPYEQYF
TRBJ2-2,few,TRBV5-6,-,TGTGCCAGCAGCTTGTCGGGCAGATACACCGGGGAGCTGTTTTTT,CASSLSGRYTGELFF
TRBJ2-7,-,TRBV9,-,TGTGCCAGCAGCCATTTCGGGAGATCCTCCGAGCAGTACTTC,CASSHFGRSSEQYF
TRBJ2-7,-,TRBV9,TRBD2,TGTGCCAGCAGCGTAGAGCGGGACCTGGGCGGCTACGAGCAGTACTTC,CASSVERDLGGYEQYF
TRBJ2-7,many,TRBV20-1,-,TGCAGTGCTAGAGAGGGAGGTTCCTACGAGCAGTACTTC,CSAREGGSYEQYF
TRBJ2-7,-,TRBV5-1,-,TGCGCCAGCAGCTTGGAAGGGGTTTCGGGTGAGCAGTACTTC,CASSLEGVSGEQYF
TRBJ2-2,few,TRBV11-2,-,TGTGCCAGCAGCTTAGGGGTTTCCGGGGAGCTGTTTTTT,CASSLGVSGELFF
TRBJ1-5,few,TRBV19,-,TGTGCCAGTAGTACCTCCAGGTTGCCCAATCAGCCCCAGCATTTT,CASSTSRLPNQPQHF
TRBJ2-7,many,TRBV7-3,-,TGTGCCAGCAGCTCCGGCCCAGGGAGAACCTACGAGCAGTACTTC,CASSSGPGRTYEQYF
TRBJ2-7,-,TRBV19,-,TGTGCCAGTAGTATCCAGGACACCTCCTACGAGCAGTACTTC,CASSIQDTSYEQYF